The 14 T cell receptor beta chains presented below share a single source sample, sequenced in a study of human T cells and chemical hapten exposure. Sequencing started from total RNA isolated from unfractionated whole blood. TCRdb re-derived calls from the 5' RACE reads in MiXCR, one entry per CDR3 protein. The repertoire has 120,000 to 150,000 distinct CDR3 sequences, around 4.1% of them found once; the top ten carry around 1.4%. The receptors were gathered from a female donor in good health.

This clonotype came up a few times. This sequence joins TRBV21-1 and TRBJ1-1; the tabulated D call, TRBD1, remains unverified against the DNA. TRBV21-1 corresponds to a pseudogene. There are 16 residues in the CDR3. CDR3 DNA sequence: TGTGCCAGCAGCAAAGTTAATGGCAGGGTGGACACTGAAGCTTTCTTT. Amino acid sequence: CASSKVNGRVDTEAFF.

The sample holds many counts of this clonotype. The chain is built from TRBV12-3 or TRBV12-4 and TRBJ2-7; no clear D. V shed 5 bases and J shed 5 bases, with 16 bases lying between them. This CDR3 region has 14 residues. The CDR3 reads CASSTRTVTHEQYF. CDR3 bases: TGTGCCAGCAGTACCCGTACAGTAACCCACGAGCAGTACTTC.

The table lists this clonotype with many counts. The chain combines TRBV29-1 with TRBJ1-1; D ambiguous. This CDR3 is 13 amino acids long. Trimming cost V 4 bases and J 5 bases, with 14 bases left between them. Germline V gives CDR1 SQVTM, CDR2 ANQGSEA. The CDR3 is CSVGVGIRTEAFF. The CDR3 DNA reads TGCAGCGTTGGTGTAGGGATTAGGACTGAAGCTTTCTTT.

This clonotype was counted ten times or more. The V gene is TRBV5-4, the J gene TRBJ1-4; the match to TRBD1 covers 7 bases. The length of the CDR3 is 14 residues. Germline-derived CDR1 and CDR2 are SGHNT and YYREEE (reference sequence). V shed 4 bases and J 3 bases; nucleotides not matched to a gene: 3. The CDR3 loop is CASSLQGANEKLFF. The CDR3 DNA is TGTGCCAGCAGCCTTCAGGGGGCTAATGAAAAACTGTTTTTT.

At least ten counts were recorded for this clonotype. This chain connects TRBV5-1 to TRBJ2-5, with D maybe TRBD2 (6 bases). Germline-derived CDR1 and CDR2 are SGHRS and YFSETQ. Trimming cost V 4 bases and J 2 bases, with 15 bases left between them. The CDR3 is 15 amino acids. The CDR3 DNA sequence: TGCGCCAGCAGCCAATTAGCGGTGGAGCAAGAGACCCAGTACTTC. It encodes CASSQLAVEQETQYF.

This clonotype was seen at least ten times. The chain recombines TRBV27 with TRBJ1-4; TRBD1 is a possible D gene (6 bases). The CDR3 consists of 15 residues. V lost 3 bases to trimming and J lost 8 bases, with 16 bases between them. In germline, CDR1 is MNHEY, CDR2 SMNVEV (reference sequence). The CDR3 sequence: CASSLGGPLREKLFF. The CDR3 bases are TGTGCCAGCAGTTTGGGGGGGCCTCTAAGAGAAAAACTGTTTTTT. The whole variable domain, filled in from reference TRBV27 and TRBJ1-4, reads EAQVTQNPRYLITVTGKKLTVTCSQNMNHEYMSWYRQDPGLGLRQIYYSMNVEVTDKGDVPEGYKVSRKEKRNFPLILESPSPNQTSLYFCASSLGGPLREKLFFGSGTQLSVL.

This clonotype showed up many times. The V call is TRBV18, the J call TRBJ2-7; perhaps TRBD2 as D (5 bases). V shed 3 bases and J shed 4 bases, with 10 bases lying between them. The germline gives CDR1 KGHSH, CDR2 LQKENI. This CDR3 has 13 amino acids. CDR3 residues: CASSPPGVYEQYF. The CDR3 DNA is TGTGCCAGCTCACCCCCCGGGGTGTACGAGCAGTACTTC.

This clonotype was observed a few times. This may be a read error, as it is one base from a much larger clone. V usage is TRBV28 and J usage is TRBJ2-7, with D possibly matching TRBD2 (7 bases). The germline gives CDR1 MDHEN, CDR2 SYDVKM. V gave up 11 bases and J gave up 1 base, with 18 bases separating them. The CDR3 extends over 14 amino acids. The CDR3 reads CAPSWGGASYEQYF. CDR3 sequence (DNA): TGTGCCCCTTCATGGGGGGGGGCTTCCTACGAGCAGTACTTC. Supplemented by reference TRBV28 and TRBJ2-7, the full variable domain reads DVKVTQSSRYLVKRTGEKVFLECVQDMDHENMFWYRQDPGLGLRLIYFSYDVKMKEKGDIPEGYSVSREKKERFSLILESASTNQTSMYLCAPSWGGASYEQYFGPGTRLTVT.

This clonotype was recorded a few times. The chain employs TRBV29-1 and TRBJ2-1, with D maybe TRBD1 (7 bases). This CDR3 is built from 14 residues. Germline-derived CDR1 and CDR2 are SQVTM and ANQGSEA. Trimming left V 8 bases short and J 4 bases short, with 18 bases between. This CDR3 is CSNLRDSRYNEQFF. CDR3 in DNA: TGCAGCAACTTGCGGGACAGCCGTTACAATGAGCAGTTCTTC.

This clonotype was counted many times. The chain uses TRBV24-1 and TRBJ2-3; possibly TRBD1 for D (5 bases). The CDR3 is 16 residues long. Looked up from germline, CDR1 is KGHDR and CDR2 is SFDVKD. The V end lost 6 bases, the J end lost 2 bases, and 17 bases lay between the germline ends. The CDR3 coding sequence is TGTGCCACCAGTACTGGACATAATTCAATCACAGATACGCAGTATTTT. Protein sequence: CATSTGHNSITDTQYF.

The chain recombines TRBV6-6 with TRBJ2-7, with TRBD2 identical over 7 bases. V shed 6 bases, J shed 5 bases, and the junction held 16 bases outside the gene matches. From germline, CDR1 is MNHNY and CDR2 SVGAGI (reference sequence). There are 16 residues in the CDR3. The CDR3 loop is CASRTVAGESPDEQYF. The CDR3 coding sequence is TGTGCCAGCAGAACCGTGGCGGGAGAATCTCCCGACGAGCAGTACTTC.

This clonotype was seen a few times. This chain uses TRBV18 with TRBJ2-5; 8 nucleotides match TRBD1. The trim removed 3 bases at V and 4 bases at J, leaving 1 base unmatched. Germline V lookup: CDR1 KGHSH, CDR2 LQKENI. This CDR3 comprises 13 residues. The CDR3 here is CASSPTGVETQYF. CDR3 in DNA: TGTGCCAGCTCACCGACAGGGGTAGAGACCCAGTACTTC. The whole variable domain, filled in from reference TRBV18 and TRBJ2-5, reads NAGVMQNPRHLVRRRGQEARLRCSPMKGHSHVYWYRQLPEEGLKFMVYLQKENIIDESGMPKERFSAEFPKEGPSILRIQQVVRGDSAAYFCASSPTGVETQYFGPGTRLLVL.

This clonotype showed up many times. As DNA, the CDR3 is TGTGCCAGCAGCAAGGCGGGACAGCCATCTGAAAAACTGTTTTTT. Translating gives CASSKAGQPSEKLFF. V is TRBV7-9 and J is TRBJ1-4; 7 bases match TRBD1. The CDR3 is 15 residues long. The germline V gene has CDR1 SEHNR and CDR2 FQNEAQ (reference sequence). J was trimmed by 7 bases and V by 5 bases; bases with no gene match: 10.

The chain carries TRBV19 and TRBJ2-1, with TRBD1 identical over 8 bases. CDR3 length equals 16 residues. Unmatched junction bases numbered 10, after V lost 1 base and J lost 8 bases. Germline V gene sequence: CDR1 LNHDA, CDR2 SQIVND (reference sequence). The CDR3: CASSIGPGGAGYEQFF. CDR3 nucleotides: TGTGCCAGTAGTATAGGCCCAGGGGGCGCTGGGTATGAGCAGTTCTTC. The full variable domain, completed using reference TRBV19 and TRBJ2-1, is DGGITQSPKYLFRKEGQNVTLSCEQNLNHDAMYWYRQDPGQGLRLIYYSQIVNDFQKGDIAEGYSVSREKKESFPLTVTSAQKNPTAFYLCASSIGPGGAGYEQFFGPGTRLTVL.